The 19 T cell receptor beta chains below were found in one sample sequenced in a study of spatial heterogeneity in lung cancer. Indicated time point: sample taken at primary tumor resection. Via MiXCR, TCRdb re-called the 5' RACE reads, giving one row per CDR3 protein. The sample records 100,000 or so distinct CDR3 sequences, nearly 4.5% being singletons. For these TCRs, the target antigens are not known. Study observations and caveats: Tumor mutation counts were tracked by expanded intratumoral alpha and beta TCR counts.

The starting material was lung tumor tissue, obtained at surgery. The receptors come from a male donor with early-stage non-small cell lung cancer.

This clonotype was seen at least ten times. The CDR3 protein is CASSPQGWDTEAFF. For the CDR3, the DNA is TGTGCCAGCAGCCCCCAGGGATGGGACACTGAAGCTTTCTTT. The chain is built from TRBV28 and TRBJ1-1, with D perhaps matching TRBD1 (5 bases). The V end was cut by 6 bases, the J end by 3 bases, with 14 bases between. The V gene's germline CDR1 is MDHEN and CDR2 SYDVKM. The CDR3 is made up of 14 amino acids.

This clonotype appeared many times. V usage is TRBV3-1 and J usage is TRBJ2-2; weak D call: TRBD2 (5 bases). Trimming took 2 bases from V and 5 from J, leaving 9 bases between them. CDR1 and CDR2 from the germline V gene are LGHDT and YNNKEL (reference sequence). CDR3 length equals 14 residues. The CDR3 reads CASSQSRRTGELFF. The CDR3 DNA follows: TGTGCCAGCAGCCAATCGAGGAGGACCGGGGAGCTGTTTTTT.

This chain uses TRBV6-1 with TRBJ2-3, with 9 bases fitting TRBD2. CDR3 length: 17 residues. The trim removed 2 bases at V and 1 base at J, leaving 7 bases unmatched. Germline V CDR1 and CDR2: MNHNS, SASEGT. In nucleotides, the CDR3 is TGTGCCAGCAGTGAACAGAGCGGGAGGACTGGCACAGATACGCAGTATTTT. Its translation is CASSEQSGRTGTDTQYF.

There are many counts of this clonotype. The chain has TRBV10-2 and TRBJ2-3; D gene ambiguous. CDR3 length: 15 residues. V shed 10 bases and J shed 0 bases, with 17 bases lying between them. Germline-derived CDR1 and CDR2 are WSHSY and SAAADI. In DNA form, the CDR3 reads TGCGCCACCACGGAAGGTCAGGTTAGCACAGATACGCAGTATTTT. Protein product: CATTEGQVSTDTQYF.

Ten or more counts support this clonotype. J is TRBJ2-1 and V is TRBV27; TRBD2 aligns across 11 bases. Looked up from germline, CDR1 is MNHEY and CDR2 is SMNVEV (reference sequence). This CDR3 spans 16 amino acids. The junction had 11 bases not matched to a gene; V was cut back by 5 bases and J by 8 bases. CDR3: CASSRGLAALMHEQFF. The CDR3 DNA reads as TGTGCCAGCAGTCGGGGACTAGCGGCCCTAATGCATGAGCAGTTCTTC.

This clonotype was detected ten times or more. V and J are TRBV28 and TRBJ1-1, with D uncertain. CDR1 is MDHEN, CDR2 SYDVKM, per germline. V was cut by 4 bases and J by 0 bases, with 9 bases left in between. This CDR3 has 14 residues. CDR3 in amino acids: CASSSPPVNTEAFF. CDR3 DNA sequence: TGTGCCAGCAGTTCACCCCCGGTGAACACTGAAGCTTTCTTT.

In its sample, this clonotype was seen many times. V and J are TRBV6-5 and TRBJ1-1; D might be TRBD1 (6 bases). V was shortened by 5 bases and J by 5 bases, with 15 bases between the two germline ends. The CDR3 contains 14 residues. Per germline, CDR1 MNHEY and CDR2 SVGAGI. The CDR3 region has the DNA TGTGCCAGCAGTCAGAATGGGGGCTGGACTGAAGCTTTCTTT. It yields the protein CASSQNGGWTEAFF.

Ten or more counts support this clonotype. In DNA, the CDR3 is TGTGCCAGCAGCTCGGCTAGCGGGATTTACGAGCAGTACTTC. Its protein is CASSSASGIYEQYF. V is TRBV27 and J is TRBJ2-7; 9 nucleotides align to TRBD2. Losses at the gene ends were 6 bases for V and 4 bases for J; bases not matched to a gene: 7. Germline values: CDR1 MNHEY, CDR2 SMNVEV (reference sequence). The CDR3 runs 14 residues.

This clonotype was detected ten times or more. The CDR3 DNA reads TGTGCCAGCAGCCGAGTTCACAATGAGCAGTTCTTC. Translated: CASSRVHNEQFF. The chain carries TRBV12-3 or TRBV12-4 and TRBJ2-1; unclear D gene. This CDR3 is 12 amino acids long. V shed 6 bases and J shed 5 bases, with 8 bases lying between them.

V gene TRBV7-6 combines with J gene TRBJ2-7; D is perhaps TRBD1 (6 bases). Per the germline V gene, CDR1 is SGHVS and CDR2 is FNYEAQ. CDR3 size: 14 residues. Trimming took off 4 bases at V and 5 bases at J, with 15 bases between the two ends. CDR3 region: CASSSWDNPHEQYF. The CDR3 bases are TGTGCCAGCAGCTCCTGGGACAACCCCCACGAGCAGTACTTC.

This clonotype has ten or more counts. The chain combines TRBV10-2 with TRBJ2-5; D uncertain. Germline lookup yields CDR1 WSHSY and CDR2 SAAADI. The CDR3 has 14 residues. The V gene lost 1 base and the J gene lost 3 bases, with 9 bases spanning the gap. DNA for the CDR3: TGCGCCAGCAGTGAGTGGGAAGAAGAAGAGACCCAGTACTTC. Its protein is CASSEWEEEETQYF.

This clonotype was seen repeatedly, ten times or more. The CDR3 region is CSGGDSDNEQFF. The CDR3 DNA reads as TGCAGCGGGGGAGATAGCGACAATGAGCAGTTCTTC. The rearrangement uses TRBV29-1 and TRBJ2-1; D may be TRBD2 (5 bases). Trimming left V 7 bases short and J 5 bases short, with 12 bases between. The CDR3 sequence is 12 residues long. Germline CDR1 SQVTM, CDR2 ANQGSEA.

The chain employs TRBV4-1 and TRBJ2-5; no reliable D call. Trimming took 0 bases from V and 4 from J, leaving 9 bases between them. This CDR3 comprises 14 residues. The germline gives CDR1 MGHRA, CDR2 YSYEKL. The CDR3 DNA reads as TGCGCCAGCAGCCAAGACAGCTCAATAGAGACCCAGTACTTC. Protein sequence: CASSQDSSIETQYF.

This clonotype was recorded at least ten times. The chain has TRBV21-1 and TRBJ2-4; the tabulated D call, TRBD2, remains unverified against the DNA. TRBV21-1 is an annotated pseudogene. This CDR3 is built from 14 residues. In nucleotides, the CDR3 is TGTGCCAACCCCACGGGAGGGGGCAAAAACATTCAGTACTTC. Protein sequence: CANPTGGGKNIQYF.

This clonotype was detected ten times or more. The chain joins TRBV2 to TRBJ1-5; D is undetermined. Trimming pared 4 bases from V and 5 bases from J, leaving 12 bases between. The V gene's germline CDR1 is SNHLY and CDR2 FYNNEI. The CDR3 consists of 14 residues. The CDR3 here is CASSVSRTDQPQHF. In DNA form, the CDR3 reads TGTGCCAGCAGTGTCTCGAGGACCGATCAGCCCCAGCATTTT.

The table lists this clonotype with many counts. This chain links TRBV6-1 with TRBJ2-1; the D gene could be TRBD1 or TRBD2 (5 bases each). Looked up from germline, CDR1 is MNHNS and CDR2 is SASEGT. Trimming removed 7 bases from V and 0 bases from J, with 13 bases in between. This CDR3 region has 15 residues. CDR3 protein: CASKLEGSSYNEQFF. In DNA, the CDR3 is TGTGCCAGCAAATTAGAGGGGAGCTCCTACAATGAGCAGTTCTTC.

The CDR3 here is CASRGGMGETQYF. DNA of the CDR3: TGTGCCAGCCGGGGGGGAATGGGAGAGACCCAGTACTTC. The chain employs TRBV6-5 and TRBJ2-5; 8 bases map to TRBD2. V dropped 8 bases and J dropped 4; count of bases not matched to a gene: 6. The CDR3 spans 13 residues. Germline V lookup: CDR1 MNHEY, CDR2 SVGAGI.

The chain is built from TRBV6-2 or TRBV6-3 and TRBJ1-5; no clear D. The length of the CDR3 is 15 residues. The V and J ends lost 7 bases and 7 bases respectively, with 20 bases between them. Looked up from germline, CDR1 is MNHEY and CDR2 is SVGEGT. The CDR3 spells CASTSADGYVQPQHF. In nucleotides, the CDR3 is TGTGCCAGCACCTCGGCGGACGGTTACGTCCAGCCCCAGCATTTT.

This clonotype was detected many times. The V and J genes are TRBV7-9 and TRBJ1-3; TRBD1 aligns across 8 bases. CDR3 size: 14 residues. J was trimmed by 2 bases and V by 5 bases; bases with no gene match: 2. Germline-derived CDR1 and CDR2 are SEHNR and FQNEAQ (reference sequence). The CDR3 DNA reads TGTGCCAGCAGCGCCAGGGGGCCTGGAAACACCATATATTTT. Translating it yields CASSARGPGNTIYF.